This T cell receptor beta chain was identified in a study of blood T cell repertoires in COVID-19. With 0 bases removed from V and 0 bases from J, the gap between germline ends came to 16 bases. Germline CDR1 and CDR2: SGHDT and YYEEEE. The CDR3 contains 18 residues. Methods used by the authors: Nucleated cell counts were estimated from reference gene primer amplification. Sequencing used immunoSEQ multiplex PCR; TCRdb keeps in-frame clones, though not all of them. V, J and clone size derive from that table, while D and trimming were established from the DNA sequence. The table lists around 220,000 clones, approximately 87% of them singletons.

The receptor was derived from a woman aged 45-60 years with acute or convalescent COVID-19. Source material: peripheral blood. The chain joins TRBV5-6 to TRBJ2-4; D is ambiguous. The CDR3 protein is CASSLAFPEALAKNIQYF. CDR3 DNA: TGTGCCAGCAGCTTGGCCTTTCCTGAGGCACTAGCCAAAAACATTCAGTACTTC.